Presented here are 26 T cell receptor beta chains from one specimen sequenced in a study of T cells in women clearing cervical HPV infection (dated by TCRdb to 2016 to 2019). Library creation used the immunoSEQ multiplex PCR assay. TCRdb holds this immuneACCESS table with in-frame rearrangements only. Some clones are missing; in checked studies, unresolved V genes explain under half, and the rest has no known cause. For this sample, the table gives tens of thousands of clones. The ten largest account for approximately 25% of the sample. The specimen sequenced was blood buffy coat. The receptors shown here come from a woman between 18 and 70 years old with a cervical HPV16 infection that either progressed to CIN3+ or cleared (not recorded which).

CDR3 residues: CASSPLEIASSFNEQFF. Partial CDR3 DNA: TGTGCCAGCTCACCTCTCGAAATAGCGTCCTCTTTCAATGAG. This chain links TRBV18 with TRBJ2-1, with D possibly matching TRBD2 (5 bases). The read gets to within 3 residues of the CDR3 end, and the germline J gene fills in the rest. V lost 3 bases, J lost 6 bases, and 21 bases lay in between. There are 17 residues in the CDR3. CDR1 and CDR2 from the germline V gene are KGHSH and LQKENI. The entire variable domain, with the rest obtained from reference TRBV18 and TRBJ2-1, is as follows: NAGVMQNPRHLVRRRGQEARLRCSPMKGHSHVYWYRQLPEEGLKFMVYLQKENIIDESGMPKERFSAEFPKEGPSILRIQQVVRGDSAAYFCASSPLEIASSFNEQFFGPGTRLTVL.

With respect to this clone: The CDR3 end falls 3 residues outside the read, so it is completed with the germline J gene. Additional DNA sequences in this sample encode the identical CDR3. The chain has TRBV30 and TRBJ1-3; weak D call: TRBD1 (5 bases). The CDR3 has 15 amino acids. CDR1 and CDR2 from the germline V gene are GTSNPN and SVGIG (reference sequence). V lost 3 bases to trimming and J lost 3 bases, with 15 bases between them. The covered CDR3 bases are TGTGCCTGGAGCACAGGTGGGTCTCGTGGAAACACC. Protein sequence: CAWSTGGSRGNT. The CDR3 reads in full as CAWSTGGSRGNTIYF.

Turning to this clone: The read finishes 3 residues shy of the CDR3 end, and the germline J gene is used to complete it. J is TRBJ2-3 and V is TRBV19; 13 positions agree with TRBD2. The CDR3 contains 17 residues. Germline V CDR1 and CDR2: LNHDA, SQIVND (reference sequence). CDR3 DNA (partial): TGTGCCAGTAGTATTGGGGGACTAGCGGGATTTCGAGAGACG. It translates to CASSIGGLAGFRET. The CDR3 in full is CASSIGGLAGFRETQYF.

CDR3 DNA, as far as it was read: TGTGCCAGCAGCCCACATTACCCCGGGACAGGGATACATAGCAATCAGCCC. Protein sequence: CASSPHYPGTGIHSNQP. In full, the CDR3 reads CASSPHYPGTGIHSNQPQHF. The chain has TRBV4-2 and TRBJ1-5, with TRBD1 matching over 9 bases. The read stops 3 residues short of the end of the CDR3; the missing end is completed from the germline J gene. Losses at the gene ends were 4 bases for V and 0 bases for J; bases not matched to a gene: 16. Germline V gives CDR1 LGHNA, CDR2 YNFKEQ. The CDR3 contains 20 residues.

A note on this clone: Read sequence stops 3 residues before the CDR3 end, and the germline J gene provides the missing end. The V gene is TRBV2, the J gene TRBJ1-3; D not resolved. Per germline, CDR1 SNHLY and CDR2 FYNNEI. V was shortened by 3 bases and J by 4 bases, with 10 bases between the two germline ends. The CDR3 contains 14 residues. CDR3 DNA (partial): TGTGCCAGCAGTGACAGTGCCCCGGGAAACACC. Its protein product is CASSDSAPGNT. The whole CDR3 is CASSDSAPGNTIYF. The full variable domain, with the rest looked up from reference TRBV2 and TRBJ1-3, is EPEVTQTPSHQVTQMGQEVILRCVPISNHLYFYWYRQILGQKVEFLVSFYNNEISEKSEIFDDQFSVERPDGSNFTLKIRSTKLEDSAMYFCASSDSAPGNTIYFGEGSWLTVV.

A word on this clone: The read terminates 3 residues ahead of where the CDR3 ends, so the germline J gene completes it. The chain joins TRBV30 to TRBJ2-7; the D is unclear. Trimming cost V 1 base and J 3 bases, with 7 bases left between them. Per the germline V gene, CDR1 is GTSNPN and CDR2 is SVGIG (reference sequence). The CDR3 totals 12 residues. The CDR3 DNA, read in part, is TGTGCCTGGAGTGCGTCGGGCTACGAG. Translating gives CAWSASGYE. Given in full, the CDR3 is CAWSASGYEQYF.

Turning to this clone: Sequencing ends 3 residues short of the CDR3 end; the germline J gene provides the rest. J is TRBJ2-1 and V is TRBV7-8; D gene ambiguous. This CDR3 has 12 residues. The germline gives CDR1 SGHVS, CDR2 FQNEAQ. V was cut by 1 base and J by 9 bases, with 7 bases left in between. The CDR3 reads CASSLGYAEQFF. The sequenced part of the CDR3 DNA is TGTGCCAGCAGCTTAGGCTACGCTGAG.

In regard to this clone: The CDR3 end lies 3 residues beyond the end of the read and is filled in from the germline J gene. The chain is built from TRBV7-3 and TRBJ2-5; D gene unclear. With 3 bases removed from V and 4 bases from J, the gap between germline ends came to 9 bases. The V gene's germline CDR1 is SGHTA and CDR2 FQGTGA. This CDR3 is 13 amino acids long. CDR3 DNA (partial): TGTGCCAGCAGCTTCTCGGTTGGAGAGACC. As protein: CASSFSVGET. The full CDR3 reads CASSFSVGETQYF.

With respect to this clone: The observed sequence ends 3 residues before the CDR3 terminus, with the missing tail filled in from the germline J gene. This sequence joins TRBV5-1 and TRBJ1-1, with a weak D call TRBD1 (5 bases). V lost 4 bases and J 5 bases, leaving 21 bases between the germline ends. The CDR3 length is 16 residues. Looked up from germline, CDR1 is SGHRS and CDR2 is YFSETQ. The chain's CDR3 is CASSPLNSQGNTEAFF. The CDR3 DNA, read in part, is TGCGCCAGCAGCCCCCTAAATTCCCAGGGAAATACTGAA.

On this clone itself: The sequenced fragment ends 3 residues before the CDR3 boundary, so the rest is inferred from the germline J gene. V and J are TRBV7-8 and TRBJ1-2, with D possibly being TRBD1 (6 bases). This CDR3 region has 15 residues. Germline V gene data show CDR1 as SGHVS and CDR2 as FQNEAQ. CDR3 DNA, as far as it was read: TGTGCCAGCAGCAAAAGACTAGCGGGGGGGCACGAC. Translation gives CASSKRLAGGHD. The full-length CDR3 reads as CASSKRLAGGHDYTF.

Remarks on this clone: The observed sequence ends 3 residues before the CDR3 terminus, with the missing tail filled in from the germline J gene. The V call is TRBV20-1, the J call TRBJ2-3, with 10 bases identical to TRBD2. The CDR3 runs to 14 residues. Germline lookup yields CDR1 DFQATT and CDR2 SNEGSKA (reference sequence). Incomplete CDR3 DNA: TGCAGTGCGGAGGCTAGCGGGAGAAGGGAGACG. This translates into CSAEASGRRET. The whole CDR3 sequence is CSAEASGRRETQYF.

Points on this clone: The DNA ends 3 residues before the CDR3 does, and the rest of the CDR3 is filled in from the germline J gene. The rearrangement joins TRBV5-4 to TRBJ2-3, with 11 nucleotides matching TRBD2. There are 15 residues in the CDR3. The junction had 7 bases not matched to a gene; V was cut back by 3 bases and J by 7 bases. Germline V CDR1 and CDR2: SGHNT, YYREEE (reference sequence). CDR3 residues: CASSYTSGGLNTQYF. The DNA read from the CDR3 is TGTGCCAGCAGCTATACTAGCGGGGGACTGAATACG.

Turning to this clone: The read halts 3 residues ahead of the CDR3 end, with the missing end drawn from the germline J gene. The chain joins TRBV24-1 to TRBJ2-7; D is unresolved. Germline values: CDR1 KGHDR, CDR2 SFDVKD. The V gene lost 0 bases and the J gene lost 6 bases, with 8 bases spanning the gap. This CDR3 has 13 amino acids. This chain's CDR3 is CATSDLDFGEQYF. Incomplete CDR3 DNA: TGTGCCACCAGTGATTTGGATTTCGGCGAG.

To note about this clone: Read sequence stops 3 residues before the CDR3 end, and the germline J gene provides the missing end. The V call is TRBV9, the J call TRBJ2-5; a possible D gene is TRBD2 (5 bases). This CDR3 spans 14 amino acids. CDR1 and CDR2 from the germline V gene are SGDLS and YYNGEE. Trimming removed 3 bases from V and 1 base from J, with 10 bases in between. The covered CDR3 bases are TGTGCCAGCAGCGCTTCACTAGTCCAAGAGACC. As protein: CASSASLVQET. From start to end, the CDR3 is CASSASLVQETQYF.

Points on this clone: The CDR3 is cut off 3 residues early in the read; its end comes from the germline J gene. The chain is built from TRBV19 and TRBJ2-5, with 13 nucleotides matching TRBD2. This CDR3 comprises 14 residues. Germline CDR1 and CDR2: LNHDA and SQIVND (reference sequence). With 6 bases clipped from V and 2 bases from J, the junction kept 0 bases outside the gene matches. CDR3 DNA, as far as it was read: TGTGCCAGTAGGGGACTAGCGGGACAAGAGACC. Translating gives CASRGLAGQET. The entire CDR3 protein is CASRGLAGQETQYF.

Comments on this clone: The read ends 3 residues shy of where the CDR3 ends; the end is completed using the germline J gene. The V and J genes are TRBV5-5 and TRBJ2-5; 8 positions agree with TRBD1. Germline-derived CDR1 and CDR2 are SGHKS and YYEKEE (reference sequence). The CDR3 runs 14 residues. The V segment lost 4 bases and the J segment 4 bases; nucleotides outside the gene matches: 6. The sequenced CDR3 bases are TGTGCCAGCAGCCCAGGACAGGGAATAGAGACC. As protein: CASSPGQGIET. The entire CDR3 protein reads CASSPGQGIETQYF.

A word on this clone: Read sequence stops 3 residues before the CDR3 end, and the germline J gene provides the missing end. The chain recombines TRBV20-1 with TRBJ2-3, with a possible D match to TRBD2 (5 bases). The CDR3 spans 17 residues. Trimming left V 1 base short and J 4 bases short, with 21 bases between. CDR1 and CDR2 from the germline V gene are DFQATT and SNEGSKA (reference sequence). The DNA read from the CDR3 is TGCAGTGCTAGAGGATTCGGGGAACTAGTATACGCAGATACG. It encodes CSARGFGELVYADT. The whole CDR3 is CSARGFGELVYADTQYF.

The CDR3 protein is CAWSPKGFDGELFF. The covered CDR3 bases are TGTGCCTGGAGCCCGAAGGGCTTTGACGGGGAG. The chain employs TRBV30 and TRBJ2-2; no reliable D call. The CDR3 extends 3 residues past the end of the read, so its final part is completed from the germline J gene. Germline V gives CDR1 GTSNPN, CDR2 SVGIG (reference sequence). Trimming removed 3 bases at V and 7 bases at J, with 15 bases between. CDR3 length: 14 residues.

Worth noting for this clone: Read coverage stops 3 residues before the CDR3 terminus; the germline J gene supplies the remainder. V gene TRBV13 combines with J gene TRBJ2-3; 7 bases agree with TRBD1. Trimming took 5 bases from V and 2 from J; bases not matched to a gene: 4. Germline loops: CDR1 PRHDT, CDR2 FYEKMQ (reference sequence). This CDR3 has 14 amino acids. The CDR3 here is CASSETGSTDTQYF. CDR3 DNA, as far as it was read: TGTGCCAGCAGCGAGACAGGGTCCACAGATACG. The full variable domain, rest sourced from reference TRBV13 and TRBJ2-3, is AAGVIQSPRHLIKEKRETATLKCYPIPRHDTVYWYQQGPGQDPQFLISFYEKMQSDKGSIPDRFSAQQFSDYHSELNMSSLELGDSALYFCASSETGSTDTQYFGPGTRLTVL.

A word on this clone: The read gets to within 3 residues of the CDR3 end, and the germline J gene fills in the rest. V and J are TRBV20-1 and TRBJ2-7, with D maybe TRBD2 (6 bases). The CDR3 has 17 residues. The germline CDR1 and CDR2 sequences are DFQATT and SNEGSKA (reference sequence). V was shortened by 1 base and J by 0 bases, with 19 bases between the two germline ends. Partial CDR3 DNA: TGCAGTGCTAGAGGTCTCGGAACGGGAGCGGTCTCCTACGAG. It encodes CSARGLGTGAVSYE. The full-length CDR3 reads as CSARGLGTGAVSYEQYF.

The part of the CDR3 DNA that was read is TGTGCCAGCACCCGGACAGACTACGAG. It translates to CASTRTDYE. The entire CDR3 protein is CASTRTDYEQYF. The chain joins TRBV11-3 to TRBJ2-7; tentatively, D is TRBD1 (6 bases). The read falls 3 residues short of the CDR3 end, and the missing part is taken from the germline J gene. Trimming cost V 7 bases and J 3 bases, with 10 bases left between them. The CDR3 extends over 12 amino acids. Germline CDR1 reads SGHNT; CDR2 reads YENEEA.

CDR3 region: CASSLSNSGTLAYEQYF. Partial CDR3 DNA: TGCGCCAGCAGTCTATCAAACTCCGGGACATTGGCCTACGAG. The gene calls are TRBV5-1 and TRBJ2-7; possibly TRBD1 for D (6 bases). The read ends 3 residues shy of where the CDR3 ends; the end is completed using the germline J gene. Trimming took 5 bases from V and 2 from J, leaving 23 bases between them. This CDR3 is built from 17 residues. The V gene's germline CDR1 is SGHRS and CDR2 YFSETQ.

Note on this clone: The read comes to an end 3 residues before the CDR3 does, leaving the germline J gene to fill in the end. The chain is built from TRBV18 and TRBJ1-1, with D possibly matching TRBD1 (6 bases). V was pared by 4 bases and J by 1 base, with 16 bases between. The CDR3 length is 16 residues. In germline, CDR1 is KGHSH, CDR2 LQKENI. The chain's CDR3 is CASSQNRGAANTEAFF. CDR3 DNA, as far as it was read: TGTGCCAGCTCACAGAATCGGGGGGCGGCGAACACTGAA.

On this clone itself: The read stops 3 residues short of the end of the CDR3; the missing end is completed from the germline J gene. The V call is TRBV5-1, the J call TRBJ2-7; maybe TRBD1 (5 bases). CDR1 is SGHRS and CDR2 is YFSETQ in the germline V gene. V lost 2 bases and J 3 bases, leaving 6 bases between the germline ends. CDR3 size: 12 residues. CDR3 in amino acids: CASSFQGYEQYF. The part of the CDR3 DNA that was read is TGCGCCAGCAGCTTCCAGGGCTACGAG.

Comments on this clone: The read ends 3 residues before the CDR3 terminus; that terminus is restored from the germline J gene. The V call is TRBV11-1, the J call TRBJ2-5, with 7 bases aligning to TRBD1. The CDR3 loop spans 15 amino acids. In germline, CDR1 is SGHAT, CDR2 FQDESV (reference sequence). J gave up 2 bases and V 2 bases, and 5 bases lay outside the gene matches. Here the CDR3 reads CASSLMGQIQETQYF. CDR3 DNA (partial): TGTGCCAGCAGCTTAATGGGACAGATTCAAGAGACC.

Remarks on this clone: Additional DNA sequences in this sample encode the identical CDR3. CDR3 DNA (partial): TGTGCCTGGAGTAAAAGGGTTAGAGACACC. Encoded protein: CAWSKRVRDT. The CDR3 in full is CAWSKRVRDTIYF. This chain joins TRBV30 and TRBJ1-3, with unresolved D. Sequencing ends 3 residues short of the CDR3 end; the germline J gene provides the rest. V was shortened by 2 bases and J by 8 bases, with 13 bases between the two germline ends. The CDR3 runs to 13 residues. CDR1 GTSNPN and CDR2 SVGIG come from the germline V gene (reference sequence). Full variable domain (outside the CDR3, taken from reference TRBV30 and TRBJ1-3): SQTIHQWPATLVQPVGSPLSLECTVEGTSNPNLYWYRQAAGRGLQLLFYSVGIGQISSEVPQNLSASRPQDRQFILSSKKLLLSDSGFYLCAWSKRVRDTIYFGEGSWLTVV.